The 9 T cell receptor beta chains listed next were all sequenced from one sample in a study of cytomegalovirus exposure and HLA in healthy donors. TCRdb keeps only in-frame clones here, not all; method: immunoSEQ multiplex PCR. Of tens of thousands of clones detected, approximately 91% appear once; the ten largest clones hold 2.1%. The sequencing sample was made of PBMCs. These receptors were collected from a man aged 25 to 40 in good health and CMV-seronegative.

This clone has a handful of counts. This chain joins TRBV28 and TRBJ2-1, with D possibly matching TRBD2 (5 bases). The length of the CDR3 is 13 residues. Trimming took off 3 bases at V and 6 bases at J, with 9 bases between the two ends. Germline CDR1 is MDHEN and CDR2 is SYDVKM. The CDR3 spells CASSFGRANEQFF. For the CDR3, the DNA is TGTGCCAGCAGTTTTGGGCGGGCCAATGAGCAGTTCTTC.

The CDR3 nucleotides read TGTGCCAGCAGAGCCGGACAGGGGGAGATTTACGAGCAGTACTTC. It codes for CASRAGQGEIYEQYF. The genes are TRBV6-5 and TRBJ2-7; 10 nucleotides align to TRBD1. Germline CDR1 MNHEY, CDR2 SVGAGI. This CDR3 is built from 15 residues. Unmatched junction bases numbered 9, after V lost 6 bases and J lost 4 bases.

The chain recombines TRBV10-1 with TRBJ2-7; D uncertain. V shed 4 bases and J shed 5 bases, with 12 bases lying between them. This CDR3 spans 13 amino acids. The germline V gene has CDR1 WNHNN and CDR2 SYGVQD (reference sequence). CDR3 nucleotide sequence: TGCGCCAGCAGTGGTGGCAGGCTCCACGAGCAGTACTTC. Residues: CASSGGRLHEQYF.

The rearrangement uses TRBV5-4 and TRBJ1-2; a possible D gene is TRBD1 (6 bases). CDR3 size: 15 residues. CDR1 is SGHNT, CDR2 YYREEE, per germline (reference sequence). Trimming left V 4 bases short and J 2 bases short, with 15 bases between. DNA of the CDR3: TGTGCCAGCAGCCAATTGACAGGAGTAAACTATGGCTACACCTTC. The encoded protein is CASSQLTGVNYGYTF.

This clone was detected only a few times. The rearrangement joins TRBV7-3 to TRBJ1-2, with a weak D call TRBD1 (5 bases). The V gene lost 3 bases and the J gene lost 5 bases, with 10 bases spanning the gap. The germline CDR1 and CDR2 sequences are SGHTA and FQGTGA. The CDR3 is 13 amino acids. This chain's CDR3 is CASSFAGGYGYTF. The CDR3 coding sequence is TGTGCCAGCAGCTTTGCCGGGGGGTATGGCTACACCTTC.

The chain carries TRBV18 and TRBJ1-1, with a weak D call TRBD1 (6 bases). V dropped 5 bases and J dropped 8 bases, with 21 bases sitting between them. This CDR3 is built from 15 residues. The germline V gene encodes CDR1 KGHSH and CDR2 LQKENI. For the CDR3, the DNA is TGTGCCAGCTCATTCGATACCGGGACACCATCGGAAGCTTTCTTT. The encoded protein is CASSFDTGTPSEAFF.

The chain uses TRBV11-2 and TRBJ2-5, with D perhaps TRBD1 (6 bases). CDR1 and CDR2 (germline): SGHAT, FQNNGV. The CDR3 has 18 residues. V lost 0 bases, J lost 4 bases, and 21 bases lay in between. The CDR3 here is CASSLDDAFKGEGETQYF. Here the CDR3 DNA reads TGTGCCAGCAGCTTAGATGATGCCTTTAAGGGGGAAGGAGAGACCCAGTACTTC. The full variable domain, in which reference TRBV11-2 and TRBJ2-5 provide the parts outside the CDR3, is EAGVAQSPRYKIIEKRQSVAFWCNPISGHATLYWYQQILGQGPKLLIQFQNNGVVDDSQLPKDRFSAERLKGVDSTLKIQPAKLEDSAVYLCASSLDDAFKGEGETQYFGPGTRLLVL.

V is TRBV4-2 and J is TRBJ2-7, with 12 bases aligning to TRBD2. The CDR3 is 18 residues long. V shed 1 base, J shed 2 bases, and the junction held 9 bases outside the gene matches. CDR1 LGHNA and CDR2 YNFKEQ come from the germline V gene. CDR3 sequence reads: CASSQVGLAGGQPYEQYF. CDR3 nucleotide sequence: TGTGCCAGCAGCCAAGTCGGGCTAGCGGGAGGGCAACCCTACGAGCAGTACTTC.

The chain is built from TRBV7-2 and TRBJ2-3; TRBD2 might be the D (7 bases). Germline CDR1 reads SGHTA; CDR2 reads FQGNSA. Between the trimmed V and J ends, which lost 7 bases and 4 bases, there was a span of 12 bases. This CDR3 is 13 amino acids long. The CDR3, as DNA: TGTGCCAGCACTGGGGGGGGCGCAGATACGCAGTATTTT. Amino acid sequence: CASTGGGADTQYF.